Listed below are T cell receptor beta chains from one sample, sequenced in a study of T cells in Graves' hyperthyroidism and ophthalmopathy. Via MiXCR, TCRdb re-called the multiplex PCR reads, giving one row per CDR3 protein. The data hold about 300,000 distinct CDR3 sequences, with less than 30% observed a single time. Sequenced input: blood. These TCRs come from a man aged 40-49 years with Graves' hyperthyroidism that later progressed to Graves' ophthalmopathy. Each CDR3 is given with its conserved first and last residue.

v_gene	CDR3aa
TRBV4-1	CASSQGVQGRTGELFF
TRBV10-3	CAISEGISSYEQYF
TRBV27	CASTPETSETFTSYEQYF
TRBV6-5	CASSYSLLAVSYEQYF
TRBV7-2	CASSFRTSGRTETQYF
TRBV6-2/TRBV6-3	CASSHTGNTGELFF
TRBV14	CASSQGLSYGYTF
TRBV30	CACGGGSNTEAFF
TRBV2	CASSSGTGFRNEQFF
TRBV6-1	CASSDRGYGYTF
TRBV5-1	CASRTGQAVYGYTF
TRBV30	CAWLPGSRVGGYTF
TRBV15	CATSRVEETQYF
TRBV27	CASSPTRKPYGYTF
TRBV20-1	CSARDPLRLGKTQYF
TRBV24-1	CATSRTGQGTHEQYF
TRBV20-1	CSASDRTPYEQYF
TRBV5-1	CASREGVTEAFF
TRBV6-1	CASSRSGNHYYEQYF
TRBV11-2	CASSPVGLAGTYEQYF
TRBV6-1	CASRGPRANYGYTF
TRBV12-5	CASVWDRGSEAFF
TRBV27	CASSLGVRYEQYF
TRBV27	CASSLLSGRATGELFF
TRBV18	CASSHTAGPYYGYTF
TRBV24-1	CATLQGACEQYF
TRBV28	CATALDVNTEAFF
TRBV6-5	CASRRRPGQGTYEQYF
TRBV12-3/TRBV12-4	CASSLGESYNEQFF
TRBV5-1	CASSYGQGKETQYF
TRBV2	CASSPRKVQAFF
TRBV5-1	CASNEETGNYEQYF
TRBV11-2	CASSLKGEANYGYTF
TRBV13	CASSTHLGRAKNIQYF
TRBV6-1	CASSRPGHQEAFF
TRBV15	CATSKRQGRTGELFF
TRBV7-2	CASSPLDFNQPQHF
TRBV6-2/TRBV6-3	CASSYRFGSETQYF
TRBV19	CASSIQGLQETQYF
TRBV20-1	CSATRLAGEGETQYF
TRBV29-1	CSVGDKSYGYTF
TRBV20-1	CSAGDRVTYEQYF
TRBV29-1	CSEPGQGSRRPYEQYF
TRBV6-2/TRBV6-3	CASSYSLGSGGPHTGELFF
TRBV7-9	CASSLITRQEGYTF
TRBV25-1	CASSELGVEQYF
TRBV20-1	CSAGLRSQVTYEQYF
TRBV11-1	CASSPSGQGARSYEQYF
TRBV19	CASSPGGRGSGNTIYF
TRBV11-2	CASSLRGRATWETQYF
TRBV12-3/TRBV12-4	CASSYGPAGRDTGELFF
TRBV28	CASSLGGLEAQYF
TRBV5-1	CASSSDQPGGAGGEQYF
TRBV5-1	CASSFGLAGAGTYEQYF
TRBV19	CASSMGYRITNYGYTF
TRBV30	CACQRRQAKKGANVLTF